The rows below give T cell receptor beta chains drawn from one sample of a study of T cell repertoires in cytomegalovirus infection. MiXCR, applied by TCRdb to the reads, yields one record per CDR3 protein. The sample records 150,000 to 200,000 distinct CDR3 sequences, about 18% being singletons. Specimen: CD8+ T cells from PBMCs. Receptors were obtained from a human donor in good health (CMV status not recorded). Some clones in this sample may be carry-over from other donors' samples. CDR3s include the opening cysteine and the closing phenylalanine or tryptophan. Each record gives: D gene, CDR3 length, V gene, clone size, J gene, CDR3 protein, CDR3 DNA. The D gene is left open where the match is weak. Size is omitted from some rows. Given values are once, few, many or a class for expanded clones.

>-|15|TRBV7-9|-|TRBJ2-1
CASSLAGWGYNEQFF
TGTGCCAGCAGCTTAGCGGGATGGGGATACAATGAGCAGTTCTTC
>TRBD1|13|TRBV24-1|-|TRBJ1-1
CATSEGTATKAFF
TGTGCCACCAGTGAGGGGACAGCAACGAAAGCTTTCTTT
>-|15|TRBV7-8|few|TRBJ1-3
CASSHWTASGNTIYF
TGTGCCAGCAGCCACTGGACAGCCTCTGGAAACACCATATATTTT
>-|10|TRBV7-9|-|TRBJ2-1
CASSLSEQFF
TGTGCCAGCAGCTTAAGTGAGCAGTTCTTC
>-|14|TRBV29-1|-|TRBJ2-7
CSVEGGQSNYEQYF
TGCAGCGTTGAGGGCGGCCAGTCGAACTACGAGCAGTACTTC
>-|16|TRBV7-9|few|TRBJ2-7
CASSLFKGGHSYEQYF
TGTGCCAGCAGCTTATTCAAGGGGGGGCACTCCTACGAGCAGTACTTC
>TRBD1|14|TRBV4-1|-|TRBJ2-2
CASTGTGGIGELFF
TGCGCCAGCACAGGGACAGGGGGAATCGGGGAGCTGTTTTTT
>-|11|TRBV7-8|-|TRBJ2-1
CASSLHPEQFF
TGTGCCAGCAGCTTGCACCCCGAGCAGTTCTTC
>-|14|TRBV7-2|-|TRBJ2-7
CASSPMTSSYEQYF
TGTGCCAGCAGCCCGATGACGTCCTCCTACGAGCAGTACTTC
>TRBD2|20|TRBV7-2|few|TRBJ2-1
CASSPRGTSGGPTLYNEQFF
TGTGCCAGCAGCCCAAGAGGGACTAGCGGGGGCCCTACTCTCTACAATGAGCAGTTCTTC
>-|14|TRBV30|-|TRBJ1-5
CAWWGGSRNQPQHF
TGTGCCTGGTGGGGCGGGTCGCGCAATCAGCCCCAGCATTTT
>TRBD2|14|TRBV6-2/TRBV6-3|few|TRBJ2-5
CASSVLADQETQYF
TGTGCCAGCAGTGTACTAGCGGATCAAGAGACCCAGTACTTC
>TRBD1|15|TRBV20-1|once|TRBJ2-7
CSARDPGQGAGEQYF
TGCAGTGCTAGAGACCCGGGACAGGGGGCGGGCGAGCAGTACTTC
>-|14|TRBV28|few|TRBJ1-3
CATLPIRSGNTIYF
TGTGCCACCTTACCAATTCGCTCTGGAAACACCATATATTTT
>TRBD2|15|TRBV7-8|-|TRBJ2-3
CASSLTSGRIDTQYF
TGTGCCAGCAGCTTAACTAGCGGAAGGATTGATACGCAGTATTTT
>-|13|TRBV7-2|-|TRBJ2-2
CASSLISEEELFF
TGTGCCAGCAGCTTAATATCCGAGGAGGAGCTGTTTTTT
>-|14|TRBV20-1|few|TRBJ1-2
CSAPRVRGSDGYTF
TGCAGTGCCCCGAGGGTCAGGGGATCAGATGGCTACACCTTC
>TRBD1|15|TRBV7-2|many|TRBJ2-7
CASSQRTGELREQYF
TGTGCCAGCAGCCAAAGGACAGGGGAATTGAGGGAGCAGTACTTC
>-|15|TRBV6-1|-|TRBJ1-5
CASSDSAGTVQPQHF
TGTGCCAGCAGTGATTCGGCGGGGACGGTTCAGCCCCAGCATTTT
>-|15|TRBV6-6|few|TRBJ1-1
CASSYFRNLNTEAFF
TGTGCCAGCAGTTACTTCCGAAATCTGAACACTGAAGCTTTCTTT
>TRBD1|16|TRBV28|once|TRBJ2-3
CASRYETGGLTDTQYF
TGTGCCAGCCGATACGAAACAGGGGGCCTAACAGATACGCAGTATTTT
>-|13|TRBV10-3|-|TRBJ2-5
CAITERLQETQYF
TGTGCCATCACCGAGAGGCTCCAAGAGACCCAGTACTTC
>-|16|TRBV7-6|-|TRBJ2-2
CASSLDLRADTGELFF
TGTGCCAGCAGCTTAGACCTTCGGGCCGACACCGGGGAGCTGTTTTTT
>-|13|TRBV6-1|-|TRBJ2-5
CASSVWSQETQYF
TGTGCCAGCAGTGTGTGGAGTCAAGAGACCCAGTACTTC
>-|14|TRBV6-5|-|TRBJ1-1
CASRPDTGNTEAFF
TGTGCCAGCAGACCCGACACCGGGAACACTGAAGCTTTCTTT
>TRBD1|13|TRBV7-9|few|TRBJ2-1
CASKSLTGDEQFF
TGTGCCAGCAAATCTCTGACAGGGGATGAGCAGTTCTTC
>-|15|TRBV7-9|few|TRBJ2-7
CASSLGQGYSYEQYF
TGTGCCAGCAGCTTGGGGCAGGGTTACTCCTACGAGCAGTACTTC
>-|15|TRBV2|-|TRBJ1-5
CASSGGRISNQPQHF
TGTGCCAGCAGTGGGGGACGGATTAGCAATCAGCCCCAGCATTTT
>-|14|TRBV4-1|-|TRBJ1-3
CASSQEAVGNTIYF
TGCGCCAGCAGCCAAGAGGCGGTTGGAAACACCATATATTTT
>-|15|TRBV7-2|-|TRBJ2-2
CASSKWDLLNGELFF
TGTGCCAGCAGCAAATGGGACCTCCTCAACGGGGAGCTGTTTTTT
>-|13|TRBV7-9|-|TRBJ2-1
CASSGGGEDEQFF
TGTGCCAGCAGCGGAGGCGGGGAAGATGAGCAGTTCTTC
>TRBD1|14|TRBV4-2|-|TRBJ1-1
CASSPRTGGTEAFF
TGTGCCAGCAGCCCCCGGACAGGGGGAACTGAAGCTTTCTTT
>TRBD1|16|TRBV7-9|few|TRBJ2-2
CASSLNRGSNTGELFF
TGTGCCAGCAGCTTGAACAGGGGCTCGAACACCGGGGAGCTGTTTTTT
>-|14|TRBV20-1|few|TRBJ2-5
CSARSTGGAATQYF
TGCAGTGCTAGATCGACAGGTGGCGCGGCGACCCAGTACTTC
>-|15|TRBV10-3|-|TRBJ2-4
CAISEEGKSKNIQYF
TGTGCCATCAGTGAGGAGGGTAAAAGTAAAAACATTCAGTACTTC
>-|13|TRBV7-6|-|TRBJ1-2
CASSQGGAYGYTF
TGTGCCAGCAGCCAGGGTGGGGCCTATGGCTACACCTTC
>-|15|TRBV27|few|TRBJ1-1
CASSPRNLMNTEAFF
TGTGCCAGCAGTCCCCGGAACCTCATGAACACTGAAGCTTTCTTT
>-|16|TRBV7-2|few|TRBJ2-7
CASSLKGRGGVYEQYF
TGTGCCAGCAGCTTAAAAGGACGGGGTGGGGTCTACGAGCAGTACTTC
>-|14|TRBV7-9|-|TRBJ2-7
CASSIADGLYEQYF
TGTGCCAGCAGCATTGCGGACGGCCTCTACGAGCAGTACTTC
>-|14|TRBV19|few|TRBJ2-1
CASSIRDSYNEQFF
TGTGCCAGTAGTATCCGGGACTCATACAATGAGCAGTTCTTC
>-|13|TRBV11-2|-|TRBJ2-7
CASSLSRTYEQYF
TGTGCCAGCAGCCTTTCACGTACCTACGAGCAGTACTTC
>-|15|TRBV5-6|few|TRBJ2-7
CASSLGDGIAYEQYF
TGTGCCAGCAGCTTGGGGGACGGGATTGCCTACGAGCAGTACTTC
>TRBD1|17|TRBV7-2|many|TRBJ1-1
CASSLAKEGARNTEAFF
TGTGCCAGCAGCTTAGCGAAAGAGGGGGCGAGGAACACTGAAGCTTTCTTT
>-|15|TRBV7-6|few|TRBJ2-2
CASSGGPANTGELFF
TGTGCCAGCAGCGGGGGACCGGCGAACACCGGGGAGCTGTTTTTT
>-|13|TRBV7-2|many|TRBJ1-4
CASSTWGQGKLFF
TGTGCCAGCAGCACCTGGGGGCAGGGAAAACTGTTTTTT
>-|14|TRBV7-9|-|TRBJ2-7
CASSLAPHTYEQYF
TGTGCCAGCAGCTTAGCGCCCCATACCTACGAGCAGTACTTC
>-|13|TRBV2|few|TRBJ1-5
CASSETLLRPQHF
TGTGCCAGCAGTGAAACGCTCCTTCGGCCCCAGCATTTT
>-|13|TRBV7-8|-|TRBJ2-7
CASSWGYPSEQYF
TGTGCCAGCAGTTGGGGCTACCCTAGCGAGCAGTACTTC
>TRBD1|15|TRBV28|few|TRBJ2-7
CASSFLGTGGGEQYF
TGTGCCAGCAGTTTCCTCGGGACAGGGGGCGGCGAGCAGTACTTC
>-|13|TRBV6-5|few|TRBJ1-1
CAVCAGQNTEAFF
TGTGCCGTCTGCGCCGGACAGAACACTGAAGCTTTCTTT
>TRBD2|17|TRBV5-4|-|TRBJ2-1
CASSLEGSGGPYNEQFF
TGTGCCAGCAGCTTGGAAGGTAGCGGGGGGCCTTACAATGAGCAGTTCTTC
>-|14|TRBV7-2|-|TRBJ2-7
CANSLDGGSYEQYF
TGTGCCAACAGCTTAGACGGGGGCTCCTACGAGCAGTACTTC
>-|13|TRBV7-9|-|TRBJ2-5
CASSPGLGETQYF
TGTGCCAGCAGCCCCGGTTTGGGGGAGACCCAGTACTTC
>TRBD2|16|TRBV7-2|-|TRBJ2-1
CASSFLAGASYNEQFF
TGTGCCAGCAGCTTTTTAGCGGGGGCGTCCTACAATGAGCAGTTCTTC
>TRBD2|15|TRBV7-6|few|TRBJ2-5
CASSLSAGEGETQYF
TGTGCCAGCAGCTTATCGGCGGGGGAGGGGGAGACCCAGTACTTC
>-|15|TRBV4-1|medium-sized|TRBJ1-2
CASSQDSGQYYGYTF
TGCGCCAGCAGCCAAGATTCAGGACAATACTATGGCTACACCTTC
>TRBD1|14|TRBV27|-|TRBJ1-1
CASSPRTGNPEAFF
TGTGCCAGCAGTCCCCGGACAGGCAATCCTGAAGCTTTCTTT
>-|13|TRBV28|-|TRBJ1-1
CASRTEGDTEAFF
TGTGCCAGCCGTACCGAGGGGGATACTGAAGCTTTCTTT